This TCR beta chain was sequenced during a study of spatial heterogeneity in lung cancer. Background on the study: Sequences of the beta chain were consistently detected in greater numbers than alpha-chain sequences. On average, each unique TCR and UMI combination appeared more than ten times in raw reads.

The CDR3 spans 14 residues. The J segment lost 4 bases and the V segment lost 4 bases, leaving 6 bases of the junction unmatched. Germline V lookup: CDR1 ENHRY, CDR2 SYGVKD. Time point noted: sample taken at primary tumor resection. The approximately 69 donors had untreated early-stage non-small cell lung cancer. This clonotype qualifies as medium-sized (0.01 to 0.1%). TCR cDNA molecules each had a unique molecular identifier. TCRdb re-called the 5' RACE reads with MiXCR, one entry per CDR3 protein. The sample comprises some 3,000 distinct CDR3 sequences, 4.7% of which are singletons, and 15% to 20% rests with the top ten.

Sequenced material: normal lung tissue next to the tumor, taken at surgery. The receptor comes from a male donor with early-stage non-small cell lung cancer. The chain combines TRBV10-3 with TRBJ1-2; 7 bases map to TRBD1. The CDR3 loop reads CAISAGRGTYGYTF. The CDR3 DNA reads as TGTGCCATCAGTGCTGGCAGGGGGACCTATGGCTACACCTTC.